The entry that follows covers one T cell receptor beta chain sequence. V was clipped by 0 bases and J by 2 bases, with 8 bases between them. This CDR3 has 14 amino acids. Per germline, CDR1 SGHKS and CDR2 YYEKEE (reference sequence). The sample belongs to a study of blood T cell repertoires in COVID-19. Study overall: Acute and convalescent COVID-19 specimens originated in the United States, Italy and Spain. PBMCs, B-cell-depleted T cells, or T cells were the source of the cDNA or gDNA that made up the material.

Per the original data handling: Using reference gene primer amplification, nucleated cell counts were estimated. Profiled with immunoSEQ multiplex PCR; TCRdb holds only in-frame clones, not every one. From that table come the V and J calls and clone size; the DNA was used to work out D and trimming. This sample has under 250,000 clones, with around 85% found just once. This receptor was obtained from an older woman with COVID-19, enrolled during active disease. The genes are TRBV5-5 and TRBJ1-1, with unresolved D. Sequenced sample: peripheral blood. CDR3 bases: TGTGCCAGCAGCTTGGTGGACTTTAACACTGAAGCTTTCTTT. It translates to CASSLVDFNTEAFF.